The rows below give T cell receptor beta chains drawn from one sample of a study of blood T cell repertoires in COVID-19. Clones were read by immunoSEQ multiplex PCR, and TCRdb kept only the in-frame ones, dropping some. In the table there are a few hundred thousand clones, about 85% of which are singletons. The sample taken for sequencing was peripheral blood. The receptors stem from a man between 18 and 29 years old with active or convalescent COVID-19. The CDR3 runs from the conserved cysteine through the conserved F or W. The order of the fields is V gene, D gene, J gene, clone size, CDR3 length, CDR3 DNA, CDR3 protein. The D gene is left open where the match is weak. Some rows have no size entry. The others give once, few or many, or a class for an expanded clone.

>TRBV5-1|TRBD2|TRBJ2-2|once|15
TGCGCCAGCAGCTTTAGCGGGGGACGAGCCCGGGAGCTGTTTTTT
CASSFSGGRARELFF
>TRBV18|TRBD2|TRBJ2-7|once|15
TGTGCCAGCTCACCCCTCGGGACTAGTGGTTACGAGCAGTACTTC
CASSPLGTSGYEQYF
>TRBV10-2|-|TRBJ2-7|-|13
TGCGCCAGCAGGACAGGACTAGCCTACGAGCAGTACTTC
CASRTGLAYEQYF
>TRBV28|-|TRBJ2-6|-|18
TGTGCCAGCAGTCAACAGGGAATTTTAGTCTCTGGGGCCAACGTCCTGACTTTC
CASSQQGILVSGANVLTF
>TRBV19|-|TRBJ2-7|-|19
TGTGCCAGTAGTATAGCCGTGGAGGGAATCGATCTATTTACCTACGAGCAGTACTTC
CASSIAVEGIDLFTYEQYF
>TRBV30|TRBD1|TRBJ1-5|-|16
TGTGCCTGGAGGGGGACAGGGAGAATCAGCAATCAGCCCCAGCATTTT
CAWRGTGRISNQPQHF
>TRBV5-6|-|TRBJ1-2|few|14
TGTGCCAGCAGGCCCTGGTTGGTCTCGAGTGGCTACACCTTC
CASRPWLVSSGYTF
>TRBV19|-|TRBJ1-1|-|15
TGTGCCAGTAGTATCGGGGTAGTTCGGAACACTGAAGCTTTCTTT
CASSIGVVRNTEAFF
>TRBV25-1|-|TRBJ1-2|-|15
TGTGCCAGCAGTGAGTCAGACAGCCGATTCTATGGCTACACCTTC
CASSESDSRFYGYTF
>TRBV7-4|-|TRBJ1-5|-|17
TGTGCCAGCAGCTTAGGCACAGGTACCAATAGCAATCAGCCCCAGCATTTT
CASSLGTGTNSNQPQHF
>TRBV9|TRBD2|TRBJ2-7|-|15
TGTGCCAGCAGCGCGGGACTAGCGGGAACCCACGAGCAGTACTTC
CASSAGLAGTHEQYF
>TRBV7-9|-|TRBJ2-1|once|12
TGTGCCAGCAGCTTAGTACTGAATGAGCAGTTCTTC
CASSLVLNEQFF
>TRBV15|-|TRBJ1-5|-|15
TGTGCCACCAGCGGTACCGGGACATATAATCAGCCCCAGCATTTT
CATSGTGTYNQPQHF
>TRBV24-1|TRBD1|TRBJ1-4|-|15
TGTGCCACCAGTGACCCGAGACAGGGGTCGGAAAAACTGTTTTTT
CATSDPRQGSEKLFF
>TRBV11-2|TRBD2|TRBJ2-2|-|14
TGTGCCAGCAGGAGGCTAGCGGGGACCGGGGAGCTGTTTTTT
CASRRLAGTGELFF
>TRBV18|TRBD1|TRBJ2-7|-|15
TGTGCCAGCTCACCAGTGACAGGGGGCTCCTACGAGCAGTACTTC
CASSPVTGGSYEQYF
>TRBV4-1|-|TRBJ2-2|-|12
TGCGCCAGCGGTTACAGCACCGGGGAGCTGTTTTTT
CASGYSTGELFF
>TRBV2|-|TRBJ2-5|-|11
TGTGCCACCTCACCCGGGGAGACCCAGTACTTC
CATSPGETQYF
>TRBV7-9|TRBD1|TRBJ1-4|-|18
TGTGCCAGCAGCGGAGAGACATCAGGACAGGGGGTTAATGAAAAACTGTTTTTT
CASSGETSGQGVNEKLFF
>TRBV6-5|TRBD1|TRBJ1-4|-|14
TGTGCCAGCAGCAAACAGGGGCTGGGAGAAAAACTGTTTTTT
CASSKQGLGEKLFF
>TRBV27|-|TRBJ2-2|-|16
TGTGCCAGCAGTTTAATGGCAGGGATGAGCACCGGGGAGCTGTTTTTT
CASSLMAGMSTGELFF
>TRBV4-1|TRBD1|TRBJ2-7|once|15
TGCGCCAGCAGCCAAGATCCGACAGGGGGACTTCCGCAGTACTTC
CASSQDPTGGLPQYF
>TRBV4-1|TRBD2|TRBJ2-3|-|16
TGCGCCAGCAGCCAAAAACTAGCGGCTAGCACAGATACGCAGTATTTT
CASSQKLAASTDTQYF
>TRBV11-3|-|TRBJ2-1|-|16
TGTGCCAGCAGCTTAAGGGGTAGCCGGGAGAATAATGAGCAGTTCTTC
CASSLRGSRENNEQFF
>TRBV11-2|TRBD2|TRBJ2-7|-|13
TGTGCCAGTAGACTAGCGGGTCCCTACGAGCAGTACTTC
CASRLAGPYEQYF
>TRBV20-1|-|TRBJ2-7|-|11
TGCAGTGTTGCCAGGGCCTACGAGCAGTACTTC
CSVARAYEQYF
>TRBV12-3/TRBV12-4|-|TRBJ1-6|-|13
TGTGCCAGCAGTTCCAACAGGAATTCACCCCTCCACTTT
CASSSNRNSPLHF
>TRBV11-3|TRBD2|TRBJ2-3|-|17
TGTGCCAGCAGCCCAGGGACGACTAGCGGGGGGGCAGATACGCAGTATTTT
CASSPGTTSGGADTQYF
>TRBV3-1/TRBV3-2|TRBD1|TRBJ1-5|-|18
TGTGCCAGCAGCCAAAGAAGCCAGGGGGCCTCTATTGCTCAGCCCCAGCATTTT
CASSQRSQGASIAQPQHF
>TRBV27|-|TRBJ2-7|-|13
TGTGCCAGCAGTCCTGATTTGGGCCTCGAGCAGTACTTC
CASSPDLGLEQYF
>TRBV10-1|-|TRBJ1-6|few|12
TGCGCCACCTTAGGACAGAATTCACCCCTCCACTTT
CATLGQNSPLHF
>TRBV2|TRBD2|TRBJ2-1|-|17
TGTGCCAGCAGTGAAGCGGGGGGACTAGCGGGAGTCAATGAGCAGTTCTTC
CASSEAGGLAGVNEQFF
>TRBV9|-|TRBJ2-7|-|15
TGTGCCAGCAGCGAGAGCCCCTCAGGGACCTACGAGCAGTACTTC
CASSESPSGTYEQYF
>TRBV28|TRBD1|TRBJ1-6|-|20
TGTGCCAGCAGTTTATACTCCGGGACAGGGTACCGCTCCTATAATTCACCCCTCCACTTT
CASSLYSGTGYRSYNSPLHF
>TRBV5-1|TRBD1|TRBJ1-3|-|16
TGCGCCAGCAGCCCGGGACAGACTTACTCTGGAAACACCATATATTTT
CASSPGQTYSGNTIYF
>TRBV25-1|TRBD1|TRBJ1-5|-|14
TGTGCCAGCAGTGCAATGGACAGGGATCAGCCCCAGCATTTT
CASSAMDRDQPQHF
>TRBV5-1|-|TRBJ1-3|-|16
TGCGCCAGCAGCTTGGGGTTGGGCTCTTTTGGAAACACCATATATTTT
CASSLGLGSFGNTIYF
>TRBV9|-|TRBJ1-1|-|13
TGTGCCAGCAGCGTCAGTTTTCTGACTGAAGCTTTCTTT
CASSVSFLTEAFF
>TRBV10-1|TRBD1|TRBJ2-3|-|14
TGCGCCAGCAGTGTAGGGACAGGGTGGGATACGCAGTATTTT
CASSVGTGWDTQYF
>TRBV4-3|-|TRBJ1-1|-|15
TGCGCCAGCAGTAGCCTGTGGGGAGAGTGGACTGAAGCTTTCTTT
CASSSLWGEWTEAFF